These 23 T cell receptor beta chains came from one sample sequenced in a study of control samples from healthy donors and cancer patients. The repertoire was sequenced with immunoSEQ multiplex PCR; TCRdb's copy has only in-frame clones and lacks some. The table shows around 86,000 clones, with approximately 90% occurring only once. The sequenced sample was PBMCs. The receptors stem from an older woman with head and neck cancer.

This clone was recorded only once. The CDR3 bases are TGTGCCAGCAGGGACAGGGGCTCACTTACTAGCAATCAGCCCCAGCATTTT. Translation: CASRDRGSLTSNQPQHF. The rearrangement links TRBV27 to TRBJ1-5, with TRBD1 matching 9 bases. After removal of 6 bases from V and 0 bases from J, the junction contained 9 bases not matched to a gene. The CDR3 extends over 17 amino acids. Germline V CDR1 and CDR2: MNHEY, SMNVEV (reference sequence).

The V gene is TRBV18, the J gene TRBJ2-2; D is uncertain. The CDR3 runs 14 residues. Germline CDR1 and CDR2: KGHSH and LQKENI. Trimming stripped 3 bases from V and 4 bases from J, with 9 bases between. CDR3 DNA: TGTGCCAGCTCACCCCCCTCGTTCACCGGGGAGCTGTTTTTT. Residues: CASSPPSFTGELFF.

The J gene is TRBJ2-3, the V gene TRBV14; 8 bases match TRBD1. The CDR3 length is 15 residues. Germline-derived CDR1 and CDR2 are SGHDN and FVKESK. Trimming removed 5 bases from V and 2 bases from J; junction bases left unmatched: 6. The CDR3 sequence is CASSRQGSLTDTQYF. DNA of the CDR3: TGTGCCAGCAGCAGACAGGGGAGCCTCACAGATACGCAGTATTTT.

This rearrangement joins TRBV7-2 to TRBJ1-6; D unclear. Trimming cost V 4 bases and J 9 bases, with 19 bases left between them. The CDR3 is made up of 16 amino acids. From germline, CDR1 is SGHTA and CDR2 FQGNSA. CDR3 loop: CASSYRRPGSGSPLHF. CDR3 sequence (DNA): TGTGCCAGCAGCTACCGCCGTCCCGGGTCAGGTTCACCCCTCCACTTT.

CDR3 sequence (DNA): TGTGCCAGCAGTCTCGGGGGGGCCAGGTATGGCTACACCTTC. This codes for CASSLGGARYGYTF. The chain links TRBV28 to TRBJ1-2; D may be TRBD1 (6 bases). With 5 bases removed from V and 5 bases from J, the gap between germline ends came to 15 bases. The CDR3 consists of 14 residues. Germline CDR1 MDHEN, CDR2 SYDVKM.

The chain links TRBV6-5 to TRBJ2-5; no clear D. The CDR3 spans 12 residues. The V end lost 0 bases, the J end lost 5 bases, and 4 bases lay between the germline ends. Germline CDR1 MNHEY, CDR2 SVGAGI. In nucleotides, the CDR3 is TGTGCCAGCAGTTACTCACAGGAGACCCAGTACTTC. It codes for CASSYSQETQYF.

The CDR3: CASSIMAQGGIQYF. The CDR3, as DNA: TGTGCCAGTAGTATAATGGCGCAGGGAGGCATTCAGTACTTC. The rearrangement uses TRBV19 and TRBJ2-4, with a weak D call TRBD2 (6 bases). This CDR3 is 14 amino acids long. The germline V and J ends were trimmed by 2 bases and 9 bases, with 14 bases remaining between them. Germline CDR1 reads LNHDA; CDR2 reads SQIVND (reference sequence). The full variable domain, in which reference TRBV19 and TRBJ2-4 provide the parts outside the CDR3, is DGGITQSPKYLFRKEGQNVTLSCEQNLNHDAMYWYRQDPGQGLRLIYYSQIVNDFQKGDIAEGYSVSREKKESFPLTVTSAQKNPTAFYLCASSIMAQGGIQYFGAGTRLSVL.

This chain joins TRBV12-3 or TRBV12-4 and TRBJ1-1; perhaps TRBD1 as D (6 bases). The CDR3 covers 13 residues. Trimming took off 7 bases at V and 6 bases at J, with 15 bases between the two ends. This CDR3 is CASNFRGAAEAFF. DNA for the CDR3: TGTGCCAGCAATTTTCGGGGGGCCGCTGAAGCTTTCTTT.

CDR3 in amino acids: CASKLDPNQPQHF. CDR3 DNA sequence: TGTGCCAGCAAGCTGGACCCCAATCAGCCCCAGCATTTT. This sequence joins TRBV2 and TRBJ1-5; D call uncertain. Germline V lookup: CDR1 SNHLY, CDR2 FYNNEI. This CDR3 has 13 amino acids. V was shortened by 7 bases and J by 3 bases, with 10 bases between the two germline ends.

V and J are TRBV19 and TRBJ2-1; TRBD2 agrees at 8 bases. Germline V lookup: CDR1 LNHDA, CDR2 SQIVND (reference sequence). Unmatched junction bases numbered 8, after V lost 3 bases and J lost 7 bases. The CDR3 is 15 residues long. The CDR3 sequence is CASSINAGGRNEQFF. The DNA for the CDR3 is TGTGCCAGTAGTATTAACGCCGGCGGGAGGAATGAGCAGTTCTTC.

This sequence joins TRBV15 and TRBJ1-4, with D possibly TRBD1 on 5 matching bases. Trimming cost V 1 base and J 3 bases, with 6 bases left between them. The CDR3 runs 14 residues. Germline values: CDR1 LNHNV, CDR2 YYDKDF (reference sequence). The DNA for the CDR3 is TGTGCCACCAGCAGAGGGGGACCTAATGAAAAACTGTTTTTT. This encodes CATSRGGPNEKLFF.

V gene TRBV19 combines with J gene TRBJ2-1, with TRBD1 as a possible D gene (6 bases). Trimming left V 5 bases short and J 7 bases short, with 12 bases between. The CDR3 spans 13 residues. The germline V gene has CDR1 LNHDA and CDR2 SQIVND (reference sequence). The CDR3 spells CASSRTAVNEQFF. The CDR3 nucleotides are TGTGCCAGTAGTCGGACAGCCGTAAATGAGCAGTTCTTC. The full variable domain, in which reference TRBV19 and TRBJ2-1 provide the parts outside the CDR3, is DGGITQSPKYLFRKEGQNVTLSCEQNLNHDAMYWYRQDPGQGLRLIYYSQIVNDFQKGDIAEGYSVSREKKESFPLTVTSAQKNPTAFYLCASSRTAVNEQFFGPGTRLTVL.

The V gene is TRBV9, the J gene TRBJ2-7; D may match TRBD1 or TRBD2 (5 bases each). The ends were cut back, 0 bases at V and 3 bases at J, with 10 bases in the middle. The CDR3 length is 14 residues. Per germline, CDR1 SGDLS and CDR2 YYNGEE. CDR3 in DNA: TGTGCCAGCAGCGTAGATCAGAGGGGCTACGAGCAGTACTTC. This codes for CASSVDQRGYEQYF. The full variable domain, rest sourced from reference TRBV9 and TRBJ2-7, is DSGVTQTPKHLITATGQRVTLRCSPRSGDLSVYWYQQSLDQGLQFLIQYYNGEERAKGNILERFSAQQFPDLHSELNLSSLELGDSALYFCASSVDQRGYEQYFGPGTRLTVT.

This clone was picked up many times. The gene calls are TRBV6-6 and TRBJ1-1; TRBD1 is a possible D gene (5 bases). This CDR3 region has 13 residues. The germline CDR1 and CDR2 sequences are MNHNY and SVGAGI (reference sequence). Trimming removed 6 bases from V and 5 bases from J, with 13 bases in between. The DNA for the CDR3 is TGTGCCAGCAGCCAACCAGGGAAGACTGAAGCTTTCTTT. Amino acids: CASSQPGKTEAFF.

For the CDR3, the DNA is TGTGCCAGCAGCCAAGAGTGGCGGGAGGTTGAAAAACTGTTTTTT. This sequence encodes CASSQEWREVEKLFF. This chain joins TRBV4-2 and TRBJ1-4; D is ambiguous. Per the germline V gene, CDR1 is LGHNA and CDR2 is YNFKEQ. The CDR3 extends over 15 amino acids. Trimming shortened V by 0 bases and J by 7 bases, and 12 bases separated the two germline ends.

The chain is built from TRBV19 and TRBJ1-1; D gene ambiguous. V gave up 4 bases and J gave up 5 bases, with 14 bases separating them. The length of the CDR3 is 14 residues. Germline-derived CDR1 and CDR2 are LNHDA and SQIVND (reference sequence). CDR3 DNA sequence: TGTGCCAGTAGTACAATACTTATGGGGACTGAAGCTTTCTTT. Its protein is CASSTILMGTEAFF.

The rearrangement joins TRBV2 to TRBJ1-5; tentatively, D is TRBD1 (5 bases). The CDR3 is 16 residues long. V lost 6 bases to trimming and J lost 5 bases, with 20 bases between them. Germline V gene lookup returns CDR1 SNHLY and CDR2 FYNNEI. The CDR3 DNA reads TGTGCCAGCAGACTACAAACGGGGGGGGATCATCAGCCCCAGCATTTT. This gives the protein CASRLQTGGDHQPQHF.

The chain links TRBV19 to TRBJ2-5; D remains ambiguous. Looked up from germline, CDR1 is LNHDA and CDR2 is SQIVND (reference sequence). Trimming cost V 5 bases and J 3 bases, with 13 bases left between them. The CDR3 consists of 14 residues. CDR3 nucleotide sequence: TGTGCCAGTAGTCTGATGAACAGTAAAGAGACCCAGTACTTC. It specifies CASSLMNSKETQYF. The full variable domain, with the rest looked up from reference TRBV19 and TRBJ2-5, is DGGITQSPKYLFRKEGQNVTLSCEQNLNHDAMYWYRQDPGQGLRLIYYSQIVNDFQKGDIAEGYSVSREKKESFPLTVTSAQKNPTAFYLCASSLMNSKETQYFGPGTRLLVL.

The chain couples TRBV28 to TRBJ1-2; unclear D gene. Trimming removed 3 bases at V and 7 bases at J, with 9 bases between. Germline V CDR1 and CDR2: MDHEN, SYDVKM. The CDR3 loop spans 12 amino acids. CDR3 residues: CASSLPDPGYTF. Written as DNA, the CDR3 is TGTGCCAGCAGTTTGCCCGACCCTGGCTACACCTTC.

The J gene is TRBJ1-1, the V gene TRBV5-6; D ambiguous. Trimming left V 4 bases short and J 1 base short, with 5 bases between. Germline loops: CDR1 SGHDT, CDR2 YYEEEE. The CDR3 totals 12 residues. The CDR3 reads CASSRPNTEAFF. The CDR3 DNA reads as TGTGCCAGCAGCCGTCCGAACACTGAAGCTTTCTTT. The full variable domain, rest sourced from reference TRBV5-6 and TRBJ1-1, is DAGVTQSPTHLIKTRGQQVTLRCSPKSGHDTVSWYQQALGQGPQFIFQYYEEEERQRGNFPDRFSGHQFPNYSSELNVNALLLGDSALYLCASSRPNTEAFFGQGTRLTVV.

The chain joins TRBV7-9 to TRBJ2-5, with a tentative D call TRBD2 (6 bases). V lost 1 base and J lost 7, with 13 bases in between. Germline CDR1 reads SEHNR; CDR2 reads FQNEAQ (reference sequence). CDR3 length: 14 amino acids. The CDR3 sequence is CASSLVAGKGTQYF. The CDR3 DNA reads as TGTGCCAGCAGCTTAGTGGCGGGAAAGGGGACCCAGTACTTC. Together with reference TRBV7-9 and TRBJ2-5, the CDR3 gives the full variable domain: DTGVSQNPRHKITKRGQNVTFRCDPISEHNRLYWYRQTLGQGPEFLTYFQNEAQLEKSRLLSDRFSAERPKGSFSTLEIQRTEQGDSAMYLCASSLVAGKGTQYFGPGTRLLVL.

This chain links TRBV19 with TRBJ2-7; 7 nucleotides align to TRBD1. This CDR3 region has 11 residues. The trim removed 9 bases at V and 2 bases at J, leaving 1 base unmatched. CDR1 and CDR2 from the germline V gene are LNHDA and SQIVND (reference sequence). CDR3 protein: CASGTAYEQYF. For the CDR3, the DNA is TGTGCCAGCGGGACAGCCTACGAGCAGTACTTC.

The chain combines TRBV7-2 with TRBJ2-7; D remains ambiguous. Germline lookup yields CDR1 SGHTA and CDR2 FQGNSA. V lost 0 bases and J 0 bases, leaving 9 bases between the germline ends. This CDR3 has 15 amino acids. The CDR3 DNA sequence: TGTGCCAGCAGCTTAGCTTACACTGGCTCCTACGAGCAGTACTTC. Translation gives CASSLAYTGSYEQYF.